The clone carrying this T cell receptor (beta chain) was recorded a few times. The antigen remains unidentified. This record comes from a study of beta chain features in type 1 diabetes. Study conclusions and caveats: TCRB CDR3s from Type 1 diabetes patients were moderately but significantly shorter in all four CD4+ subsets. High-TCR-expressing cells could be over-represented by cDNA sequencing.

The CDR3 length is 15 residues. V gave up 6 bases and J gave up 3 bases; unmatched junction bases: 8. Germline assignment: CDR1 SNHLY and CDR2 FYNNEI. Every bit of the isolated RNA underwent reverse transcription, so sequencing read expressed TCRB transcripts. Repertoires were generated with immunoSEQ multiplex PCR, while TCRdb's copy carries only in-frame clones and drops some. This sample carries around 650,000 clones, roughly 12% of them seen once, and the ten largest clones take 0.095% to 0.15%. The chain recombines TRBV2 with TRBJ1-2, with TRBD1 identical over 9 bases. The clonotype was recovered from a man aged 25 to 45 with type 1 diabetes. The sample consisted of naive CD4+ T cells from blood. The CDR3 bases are TGTGCCAGCAGAATACAGGGGGCGAGCGACTATGGCTACACCTTC. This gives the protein CASRIQGASDYGYTF. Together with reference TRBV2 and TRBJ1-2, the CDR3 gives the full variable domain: EPEVTQTPSHQVTQMGQEVILRCVPISNHLYFYWYRQILGQKVEFLVSFYNNEISEKSEIFDDQFSVERPDGSNFTLKIRSTKLEDSAMYFCASRIQGASDYGYTFGSGTRLTVV.